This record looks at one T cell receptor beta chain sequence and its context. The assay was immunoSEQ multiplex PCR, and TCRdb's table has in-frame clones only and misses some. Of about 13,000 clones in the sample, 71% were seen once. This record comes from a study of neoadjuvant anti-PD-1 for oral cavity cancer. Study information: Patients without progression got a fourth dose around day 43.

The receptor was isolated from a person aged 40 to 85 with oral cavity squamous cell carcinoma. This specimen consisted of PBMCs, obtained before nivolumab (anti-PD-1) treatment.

DNA for the CDR3: TGTGCCAGCAGCACCATAGGAGCAGATACGCAGTATTTT. Amino acid sequence: CASSTIGADTQYF. The chain employs TRBV7-9 and TRBJ2-3; no clear D. The CDR3 has 13 residues. Trimming took off 5 bases at V and 4 bases at J, with 10 bases between the two ends. The V gene's germline CDR1 is SEHNR and CDR2 FQNEAQ (reference sequence).